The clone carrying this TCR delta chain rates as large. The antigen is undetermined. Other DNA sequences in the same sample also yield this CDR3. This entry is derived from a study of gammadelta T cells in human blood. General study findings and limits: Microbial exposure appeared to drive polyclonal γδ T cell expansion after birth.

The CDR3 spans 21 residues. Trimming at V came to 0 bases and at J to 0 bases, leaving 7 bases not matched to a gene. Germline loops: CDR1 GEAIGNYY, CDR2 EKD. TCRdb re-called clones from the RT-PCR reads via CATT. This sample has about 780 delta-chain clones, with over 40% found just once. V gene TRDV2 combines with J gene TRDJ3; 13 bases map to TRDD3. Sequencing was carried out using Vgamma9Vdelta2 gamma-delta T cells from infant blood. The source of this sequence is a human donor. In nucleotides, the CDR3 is TGTGCCTGTGACACCGTACTGGGGGATACGCAGCGCTCCTGGGACACCCGACAGATGTTTTTC. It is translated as CACDTVLGDTQRSWDTRQMFF.